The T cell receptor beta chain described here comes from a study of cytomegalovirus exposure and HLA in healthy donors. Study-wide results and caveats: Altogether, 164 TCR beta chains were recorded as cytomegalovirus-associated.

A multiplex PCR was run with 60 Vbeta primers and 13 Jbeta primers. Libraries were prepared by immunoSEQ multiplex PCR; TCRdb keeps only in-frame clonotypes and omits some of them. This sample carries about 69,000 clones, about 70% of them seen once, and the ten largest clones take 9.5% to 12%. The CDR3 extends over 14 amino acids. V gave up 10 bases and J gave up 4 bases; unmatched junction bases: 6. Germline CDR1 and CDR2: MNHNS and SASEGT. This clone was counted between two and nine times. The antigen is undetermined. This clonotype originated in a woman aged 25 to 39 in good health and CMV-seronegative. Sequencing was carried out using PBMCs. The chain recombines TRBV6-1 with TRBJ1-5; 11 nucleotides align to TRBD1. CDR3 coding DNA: TGTGCCATCGGGACAGGGGGAACGAATCAGCCCCAGCATTTT. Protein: CAIGTGGTNQPQHF.